These T cell receptor beta chains were read from a single sample in a study of cytomegalovirus exposure and HLA in healthy donors. Repertoires were generated with immunoSEQ multiplex PCR, while TCRdb's copy carries only in-frame clones and drops some. In the table there are roughly 110,000 clones, 67% of which are singletons. Material for sequencing was PBMCs. The receptors shown here come from a man between 18 and 29 years old in good health and CMV-seropositive. The CDR3 runs from the conserved cysteine through the conserved F or W. A D gene is named only where the DNA matches it firmly. Clone size, where shown, is once, few, many, or a class for clones that have expanded.

v_call: TRBV6-5
d_call: TRBD2
clone_size: -
j_call: TRBJ2-1
cdr3_nt: TGTGCCAGCACCCAAGGTCCTAGCGGAACGCAGTTCTTC
cdr3_aa: CASTQGPSGTQFF

v_call: TRBV27
d_call: -
clone_size: -
j_call: TRBJ2-1
cdr3_nt: TGTGCCAGCAGATTGGACAGCAGCTCCTACAATGAGCAGTTCTTC
cdr3_aa: CASRLDSSSYNEQFF

v_call: TRBV7-6
d_call: TRBD1
clone_size: -
j_call: TRBJ1-2
cdr3_nt: TGTGCCAGCAGCTCAACGACAGGGAACCCACATGGCTACACCTTC
cdr3_aa: CASSSTTGNPHGYTF

v_call: TRBV5-1
d_call: -
clone_size: few
j_call: TRBJ2-7
cdr3_nt: TGCGCCAGCAGCCCGGAGGAGTCCTACGAGCAGTACTTC
cdr3_aa: CASSPEESYEQYF

v_call: TRBV5-1
d_call: -
clone_size: -
j_call: TRBJ1-1
cdr3_nt: TGCGCCAGCAGCTTGGAGGGGGGGGTCTCGGACACTGAAGCTTTCTTT
cdr3_aa: CASSLEGGVSDTEAFF

v_call: TRBV7-2
d_call: -
clone_size: many
j_call: TRBJ1-1
cdr3_nt: TGTGCCAGCAGCTTAGTAGAATACACTGAAGCTTTCTTT
cdr3_aa: CASSLVEYTEAFF

v_call: TRBV27
d_call: TRBD1
clone_size: -
j_call: TRBJ2-1
cdr3_nt: TGTGCCAGCACGGACAGGGTGAAAGAGCAGTTCTTC
cdr3_aa: CASTDRVKEQFF

v_call: TRBV27
d_call: -
clone_size: -
j_call: TRBJ2-2
cdr3_nt: TGTGCCAGCAGAATCAGACAGGGAGGCACCGGGGAGCTGTTTTTT
cdr3_aa: CASRIRQGGTGELFF

v_call: TRBV6-6
d_call: -
clone_size: -
j_call: TRBJ1-1
cdr3_nt: TGTGCCAGCTTGCTGGGAGCGAACACTGAAGCTTTCTTT
cdr3_aa: CASLLGANTEAFF

v_call: TRBV5-4
d_call: TRBD2
clone_size: few
j_call: TRBJ2-7
cdr3_nt: TGTGCCAGCAGGAAAAGCGGGGGGGCCTACGAGCAGTACTTC
cdr3_aa: CASRKSGGAYEQYF

v_call: TRBV25-1
d_call: -
clone_size: -
j_call: TRBJ1-6
cdr3_nt: TGTGCCAGCAGTGAATCTAGGAGCTCCTATAATTCACCCCTCCACTTT
cdr3_aa: CASSESRSSYNSPLHF

v_call: TRBV11-2
d_call: -
clone_size: -
j_call: TRBJ2-7
cdr3_nt: TGTGCCAGCAGCCAAGCCAGGGTTTCCTACGAGCAGTACTTC
cdr3_aa: CASSQARVSYEQYF

v_call: TRBV29-1
d_call: -
clone_size: few
j_call: TRBJ1-1
cdr3_nt: TGCAGCGCCATGGGTCAGGGCGAGACTGAAGCTTTCTTT
cdr3_aa: CSAMGQGETEAFF

v_call: TRBV29-1
d_call: TRBD2
clone_size: -
j_call: TRBJ2-3
cdr3_nt: TGCAGCGTTGCCGGACTAGCGGGGGGCCCAGATACGCAGTATTTT
cdr3_aa: CSVAGLAGGPDTQYF

v_call: TRBV11-2
d_call: TRBD2
clone_size: few
j_call: TRBJ2-3
cdr3_nt: TGTGCCAGCAGCACCAGCGGGGGCCGCACAGATACGCAGTATTTT
cdr3_aa: CASSTSGGRTDTQYF

v_call: TRBV5-4
d_call: -
clone_size: -
j_call: TRBJ1-1
cdr3_nt: TGTGCCAGCAGCGGCATGAACACTGAAGCTTTCTTT
cdr3_aa: CASSGMNTEAFF

v_call: TRBV5-1
d_call: -
clone_size: -
j_call: TRBJ1-6
cdr3_nt: TGCGCCAGCAGCGCCGAGGTCAGCTCCTATAATTCACCCCTCCACTTT
cdr3_aa: CASSAEVSSYNSPLHF

v_call: TRBV2
d_call: TRBD2
clone_size: few
j_call: TRBJ2-6
cdr3_nt: TGTGCCAGCAGTAGCGGGGGGCACTCTGGGGCCAACGTCCTGACTTTC
cdr3_aa: CASSSGGHSGANVLTF

v_call: TRBV14
d_call: -
clone_size: -
j_call: TRBJ2-3
cdr3_nt: TGTGCCAGCAGCCAAGTAGAGGGATGGTATGGATCAGATACGCAGTATTTT
cdr3_aa: CASSQVEGWYGSDTQYF

v_call: TRBV30
d_call: -
clone_size: few
j_call: TRBJ2-5
cdr3_nt: TGTGCCTGGATATCCAGAGGAGAGACCCAGTACTTC
cdr3_aa: CAWISRGETQYF

v_call: TRBV6-1
d_call: -
clone_size: -
j_call: TRBJ2-2
cdr3_nt: TGTGCCAGCAGTGGCGAGGGGAACACCGGGGAGCTGTTTTTT
cdr3_aa: CASSGEGNTGELFF

v_call: TRBV11-3
d_call: -
clone_size: few
j_call: TRBJ2-3
cdr3_nt: TGTGCCAGCAGCTTAACTACTAGCACAGATACGCAGTATTTT
cdr3_aa: CASSLTTSTDTQYF

v_call: TRBV5-6
d_call: -
clone_size: -
j_call: TRBJ1-5
cdr3_nt: TGTGCCAGCAGTTACCGCGGGGGCGATAATCAGCCCCAGCATTTT
cdr3_aa: CASSYRGGDNQPQHF

v_call: TRBV6-4
d_call: -
clone_size: -
j_call: TRBJ1-1
cdr3_nt: TGTGCCAGCAGTGAGGGAGACGAGAACACTGAAGCTTTCTTT
cdr3_aa: CASSEGDENTEAFF

v_call: TRBV11-3
d_call: -
clone_size: -
j_call: TRBJ2-5
cdr3_nt: TGTGCCAGCAGCTTAGGGGGCAGCGTCCAAGAGACCCAGTACTTC
cdr3_aa: CASSLGGSVQETQYF

v_call: TRBV5-1
d_call: -
clone_size: few
j_call: TRBJ2-5
cdr3_nt: TGCGCCAGCAGCTTGGGCGGGAACCAAGAGACCCAGTACTTC
cdr3_aa: CASSLGGNQETQYF

v_call: TRBV6-5
d_call: TRBD1
clone_size: few
j_call: TRBJ1-6
cdr3_nt: TGTGCCAGCAGTTACGGGGGACAGGCCGCCTCACCCCTCCACTTT
cdr3_aa: CASSYGGQAASPLHF

v_call: TRBV28
d_call: TRBD1
clone_size: few
j_call: TRBJ1-1
cdr3_nt: TGTGCCAGCAGTTACGTCCAGGGGGCCGCTTTCTTT
cdr3_aa: CASSYVQGAAFF

v_call: TRBV19
d_call: TRBD1
clone_size: -
j_call: TRBJ1-5
cdr3_nt: TGTGCCAGTAGTCGGGACAGATTCAATCAGCCCCAGCATTTT
cdr3_aa: CASSRDRFNQPQHF

v_call: TRBV7-2
d_call: -
clone_size: -
j_call: TRBJ1-6
cdr3_nt: TGTGCCAGCAACCCGAGAGCGACGTTTGGGAATTCACCCCTCCACTTT
cdr3_aa: CASNPRATFGNSPLHF

v_call: TRBV19
d_call: TRBD1
clone_size: -
j_call: TRBJ1-1
cdr3_nt: TGTGCCAGTAGTCCCCAACAGGGGGCTGGCACTGAAGCTTTCTTT
cdr3_aa: CASSPQQGAGTEAFF

v_call: TRBV7-9
d_call: -
clone_size: few
j_call: TRBJ1-1
cdr3_nt: TGTGCCAGCAGCTTAAGTTCGGGTATTGGGGGGGACCAGAACACTGAAGCTTTCTTT
cdr3_aa: CASSLSSGIGGDQNTEAFF

v_call: TRBV4-1
d_call: -
clone_size: few
j_call: TRBJ2-2
cdr3_nt: TGCGCCAGCAGCCAAGGCCAGGGGCAAAACACCGGGGAGCTGTTTTTT
cdr3_aa: CASSQGQGQNTGELFF

v_call: TRBV29-1
d_call: -
clone_size: -
j_call: TRBJ1-1
cdr3_nt: TGCAGCGTTGTGGAGGGGTCAATTGAAGCTTTCTTT
cdr3_aa: CSVVEGSIEAFF